This T cell receptor (beta chain) was identified during a study of shared clonotypes between healthy human individuals. In the study overall: Per donor, three plates held CD4 naive cells, three held CD4 memory, two held CD8 naive and one held CD8 memory.

Here immunoSEQ multiplex PCR was the method, and the copy in TCRdb shows in-frame clones only, minus some. The data contain under 2.5 million clones, around 93% of them seen just once; the ten biggest clones take up 0.37%. This CDR3 region has 15 residues. Between the trimmed V and J ends, which lost 5 bases and 0 bases, there was a span of 13 bases. Germline CDR1 is SGHTA and CDR2 is FQGNSA. The rearrangement uses TRBV7-2 and TRBJ1-1, with a tentative D call TRBD1 (5 bases). The clonotype originates from a young man in good health. Some clones in this sample may be carry-over from other donors' samples. The sequenced sample consisted of naive CD4+ T cells from PBMCs. Noted subset: CD45RA+ positively selected. The CDR3 region has the DNA TGTGCCAGCAGCCCCAGGGACCGGTTGAACACTGAAGCTTTCTTT. This gives the protein CASSPRDRLNTEAFF.